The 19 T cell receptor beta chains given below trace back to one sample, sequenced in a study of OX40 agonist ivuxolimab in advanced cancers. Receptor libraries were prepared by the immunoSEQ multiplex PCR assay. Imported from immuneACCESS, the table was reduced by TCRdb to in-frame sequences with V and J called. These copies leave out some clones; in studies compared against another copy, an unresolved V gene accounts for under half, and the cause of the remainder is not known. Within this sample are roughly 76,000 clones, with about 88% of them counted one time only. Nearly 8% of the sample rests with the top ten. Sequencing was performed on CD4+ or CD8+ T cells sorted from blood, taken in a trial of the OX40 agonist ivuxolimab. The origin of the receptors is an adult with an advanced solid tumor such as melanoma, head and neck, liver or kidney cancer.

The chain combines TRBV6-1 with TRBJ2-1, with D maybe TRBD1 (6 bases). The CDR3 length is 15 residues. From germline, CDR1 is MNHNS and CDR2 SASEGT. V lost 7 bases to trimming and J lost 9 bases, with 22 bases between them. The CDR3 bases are TGTGCCAGCACAGGCCGCGGCCAGGGGATTGTTGAGCAGTTCTTC. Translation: CASTGRGQGIVEQFF.

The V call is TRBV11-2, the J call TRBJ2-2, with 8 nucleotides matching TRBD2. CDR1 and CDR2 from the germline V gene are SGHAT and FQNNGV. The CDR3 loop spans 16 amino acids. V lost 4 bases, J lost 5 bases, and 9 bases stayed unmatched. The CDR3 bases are TGTGCCAGCAGCTCCTTAAGCGGGGGTTGGACCGGGGAGCTGTTTTTT. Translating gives CASSSLSGGWTGELFF.

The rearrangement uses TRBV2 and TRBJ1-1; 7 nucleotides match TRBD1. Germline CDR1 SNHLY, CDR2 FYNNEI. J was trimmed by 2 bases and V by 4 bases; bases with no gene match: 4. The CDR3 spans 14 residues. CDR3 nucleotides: TGTGCCAGCAGTGGCGGGACAGTAAACACTGAAGCTTTCTTT. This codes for CASSGGTVNTEAFF.

This CDR3 is CASSWGWGAEQFF. CDR3 nucleotides: TGCGCCAGCAGCTGGGGTTGGGGTGCGGAGCAGTTCTTC. The chain links TRBV5-1 to TRBJ2-1; D call uncertain. V lost 3 bases and J 10 bases, leaving 14 bases between the germline ends. Germline values: CDR1 SGHRS, CDR2 YFSETQ. The CDR3 length is 13 residues.

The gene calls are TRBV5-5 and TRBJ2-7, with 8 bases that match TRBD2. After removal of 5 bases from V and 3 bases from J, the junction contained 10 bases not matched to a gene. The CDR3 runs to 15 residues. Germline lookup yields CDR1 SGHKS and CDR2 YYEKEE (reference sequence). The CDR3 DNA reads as TGTGCCAGCAGTCTCGGGGGGGACGCGGGCTACGAGCAGTACTTC. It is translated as CASSLGGDAGYEQYF.

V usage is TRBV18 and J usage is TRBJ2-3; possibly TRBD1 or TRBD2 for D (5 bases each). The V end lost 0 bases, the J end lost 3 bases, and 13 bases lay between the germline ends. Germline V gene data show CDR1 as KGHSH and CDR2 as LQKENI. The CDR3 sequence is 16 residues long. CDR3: CASSPPRGLWTDTQYF. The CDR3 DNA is TGTGCCAGCTCACCACCGAGGGGCCTTTGGACAGATACGCAGTATTTT.

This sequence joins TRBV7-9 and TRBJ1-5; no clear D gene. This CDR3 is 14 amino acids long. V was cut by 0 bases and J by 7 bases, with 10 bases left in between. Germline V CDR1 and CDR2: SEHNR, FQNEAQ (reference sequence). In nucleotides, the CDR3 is TGTGCCAGCAGCTTAGCGTCGGATGGGCAGCCCCAGCATTTT. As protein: CASSLASDGQPQHF.

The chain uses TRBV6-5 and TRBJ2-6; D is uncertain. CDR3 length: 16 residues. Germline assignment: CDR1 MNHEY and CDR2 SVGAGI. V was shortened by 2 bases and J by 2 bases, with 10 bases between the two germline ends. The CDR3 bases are TGTGCCAGCAGTTACGGCCGTTCGACTGGGGCCAACGTCCTGACTTTC. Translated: CASSYGRSTGANVLTF.

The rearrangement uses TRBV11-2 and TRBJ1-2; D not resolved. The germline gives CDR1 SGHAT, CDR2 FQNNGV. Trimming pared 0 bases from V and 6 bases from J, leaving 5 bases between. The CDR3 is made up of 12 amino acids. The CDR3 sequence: CASSLEGHGYTF. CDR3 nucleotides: TGTGCCAGCAGCTTAGAGGGCCATGGCTACACCTTC. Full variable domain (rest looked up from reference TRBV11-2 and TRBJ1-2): EAGVAQSPRYKIIEKRQSVAFWCNPISGHATLYWYQQILGQGPKLLIQFQNNGVVDDSQLPKDRFSAERLKGVDSTLKIQPAKLEDSAVYLCASSLEGHGYTFGSGTRLTVV.

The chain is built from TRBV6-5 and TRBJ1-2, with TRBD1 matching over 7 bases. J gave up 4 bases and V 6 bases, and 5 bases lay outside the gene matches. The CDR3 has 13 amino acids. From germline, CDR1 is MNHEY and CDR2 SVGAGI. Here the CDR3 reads CASSPRQGYGYTF. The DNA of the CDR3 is TGTGCCAGCAGCCCGAGACAGGGCTATGGCTACACCTTC.

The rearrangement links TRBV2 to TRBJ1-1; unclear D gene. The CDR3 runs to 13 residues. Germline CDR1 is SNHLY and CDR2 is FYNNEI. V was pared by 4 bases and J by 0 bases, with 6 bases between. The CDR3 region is CASSADLNTEAFF. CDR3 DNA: TGTGCCAGCAGTGCGGACTTGAACACTGAAGCTTTCTTT. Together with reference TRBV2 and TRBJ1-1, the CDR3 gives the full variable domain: EPEVTQTPSHQVTQMGQEVILRCVPISNHLYFYWYRQILGQKVEFLVSFYNNEISEKSEIFDDQFSVERPDGSNFTLKIRSTKLEDSAMYFCASSADLNTEAFFGQGTRLTVV.

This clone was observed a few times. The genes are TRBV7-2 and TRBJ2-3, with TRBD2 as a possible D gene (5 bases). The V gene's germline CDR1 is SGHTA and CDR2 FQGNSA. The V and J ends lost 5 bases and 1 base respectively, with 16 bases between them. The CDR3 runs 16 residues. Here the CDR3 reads CASSAYSLAGTDTQYF. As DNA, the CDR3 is TGTGCCAGCAGCGCGTACAGCCTAGCCGGCACAGATACGCAGTATTTT.

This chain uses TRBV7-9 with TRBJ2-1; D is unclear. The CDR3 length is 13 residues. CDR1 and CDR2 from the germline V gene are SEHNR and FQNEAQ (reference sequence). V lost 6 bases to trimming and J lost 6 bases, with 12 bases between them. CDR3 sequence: CASRGQDPNEQFF. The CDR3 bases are TGTGCCAGCAGGGGCCAAGACCCCAATGAGCAGTTCTTC.

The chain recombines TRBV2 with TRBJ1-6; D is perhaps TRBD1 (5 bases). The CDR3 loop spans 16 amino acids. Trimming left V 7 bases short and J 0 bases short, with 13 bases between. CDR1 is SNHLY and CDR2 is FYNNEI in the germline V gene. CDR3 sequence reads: CASKVEGSSYNSPLHF. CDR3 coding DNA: TGTGCCAGCAAGGTGGAGGGGAGCTCCTATAATTCACCCCTCCACTTT.

CDR3 bases: TGTGCCAGCAGTTTATCGGTTGGGGTTACGCAGTATTTT. Its translation is CASSLSVGVTQYF. J is TRBJ2-3 and V is TRBV27, with D unclear. Trimming left V 0 bases short and J 8 bases short, with 9 bases between. The CDR3 length is 13 residues. CDR1 is MNHEY, CDR2 SMNVEV, per germline (reference sequence).

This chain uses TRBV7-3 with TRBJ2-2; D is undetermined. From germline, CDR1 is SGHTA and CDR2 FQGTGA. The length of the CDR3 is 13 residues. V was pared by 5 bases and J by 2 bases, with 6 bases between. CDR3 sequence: CASSTYNTGELFF. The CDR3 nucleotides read TGTGCCAGCAGCACCTATAACACCGGGGAGCTGTTTTTT. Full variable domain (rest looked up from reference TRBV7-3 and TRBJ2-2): GAGVSQTPSNKVTEKGKYVELRCDPISGHTALYWYRQSLGQGPEFLIYFQGTGAADDSGLPNDRFFAVRPEGSVSTLKIQRTERGDSAVYLCASSTYNTGELFFGEGSRLTVL.

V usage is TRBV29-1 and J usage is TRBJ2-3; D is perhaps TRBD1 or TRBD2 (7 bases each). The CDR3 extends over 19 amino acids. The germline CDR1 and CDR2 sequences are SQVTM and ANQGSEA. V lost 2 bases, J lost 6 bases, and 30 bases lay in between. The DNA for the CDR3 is TGCAGCGTTGAAACCCACCGCCGCCTGCCGGGCCAGGGGGGGGATACGCAGTATTTT. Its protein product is CSVETHRRLPGQGGDTQYF.

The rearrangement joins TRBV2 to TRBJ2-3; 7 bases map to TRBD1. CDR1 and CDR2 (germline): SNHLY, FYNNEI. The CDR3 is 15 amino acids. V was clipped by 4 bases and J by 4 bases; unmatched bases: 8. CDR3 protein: CASSARQGFPDTQYF. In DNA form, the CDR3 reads TGTGCCAGCAGTGCCAGACAGGGTTTCCCAGATACGCAGTATTTT.

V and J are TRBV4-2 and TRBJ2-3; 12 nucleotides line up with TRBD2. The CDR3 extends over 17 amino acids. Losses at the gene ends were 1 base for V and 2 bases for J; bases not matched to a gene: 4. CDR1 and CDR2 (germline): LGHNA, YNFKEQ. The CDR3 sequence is CASSQVGLAGSTDTQYF. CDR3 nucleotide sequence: TGTGCCAGCAGCCAAGTTGGACTAGCGGGGTCCACAGATACGCAGTATTTT.